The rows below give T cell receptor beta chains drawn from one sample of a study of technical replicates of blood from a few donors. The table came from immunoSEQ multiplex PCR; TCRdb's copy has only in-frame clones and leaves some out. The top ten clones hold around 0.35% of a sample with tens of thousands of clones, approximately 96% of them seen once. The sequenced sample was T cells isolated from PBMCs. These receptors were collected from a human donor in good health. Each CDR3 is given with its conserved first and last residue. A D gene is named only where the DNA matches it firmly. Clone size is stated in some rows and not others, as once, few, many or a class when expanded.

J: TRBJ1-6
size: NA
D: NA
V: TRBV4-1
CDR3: CASSQDPTGHSYNSPLHF
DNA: TGCGCCAGCAGCCAAGATCCGACAGGTCACTCCTATAATTCACCCCTCCACTTT

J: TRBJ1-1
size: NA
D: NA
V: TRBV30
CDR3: CAWNGHQNTEAFF
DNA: TGTGCCTGGAATGGACATCAGAACACTGAAGCTTTCTTT

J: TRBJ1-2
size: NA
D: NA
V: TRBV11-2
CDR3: CASSLANSFYGYTF
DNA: TGTGCCAGCAGCTTAGCCAACAGCTTTTATGGCTACACCTTC

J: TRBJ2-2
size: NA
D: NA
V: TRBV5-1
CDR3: CASSFSRETHTGELFF
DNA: TGCGCCAGCAGCTTTTCACGGGAGACCCACACCGGGGAGCTGTTTTTT

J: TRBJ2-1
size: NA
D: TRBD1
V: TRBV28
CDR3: CASSSGTGGLQFF
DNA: TGTGCCAGCAGCTCCGGGACAGGTGGTCTCCAGTTCTTC

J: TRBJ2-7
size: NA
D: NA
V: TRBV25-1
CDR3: CASTQSRRRNLWNEQYF
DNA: TGTGCCAGCACCCAATCTAGACGACGGAACCTTTGGAACGAGCAGTACTTC

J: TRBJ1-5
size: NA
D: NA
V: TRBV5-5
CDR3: CASSLVWQINQPQHF
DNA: TGTGCCAGCAGCTTGGTTTGGCAGATCAATCAGCCCCAGCATTTT

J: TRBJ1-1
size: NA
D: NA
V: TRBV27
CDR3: CASSHNTEAFF
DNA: TGTGCCAGCAGTCATAACACTGAAGCTTTCTTT

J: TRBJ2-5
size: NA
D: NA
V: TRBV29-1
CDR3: CSVNRQETQYF
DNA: TGCAGCGTGAACAGGCAAGAGACCCAGTACTTC

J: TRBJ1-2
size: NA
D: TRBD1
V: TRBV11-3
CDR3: CASSLPLGQGIRYTF
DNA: TGTGCCAGCAGCTTACCCCTTGGACAGGGTATTCGCTACACCTTC

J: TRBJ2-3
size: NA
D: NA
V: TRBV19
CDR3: CASSILKDYTSTDTQYF
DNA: TGTGCCAGTAGTATACTCAAGGACTACACTAGCACAGATACGCAGTATTTT

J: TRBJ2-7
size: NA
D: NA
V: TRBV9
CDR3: CASSPDLGVHEQYF
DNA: TGTGCCAGCAGCCCCGACTTAGGGGTCCACGAGCAGTACTTC

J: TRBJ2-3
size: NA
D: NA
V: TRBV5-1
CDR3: CASSFKGESDTQYF
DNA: TGCGCCAGCAGCTTTAAGGGGGAATCTGATACGCAGTATTTT

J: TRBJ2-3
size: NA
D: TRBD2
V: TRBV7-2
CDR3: CASSPGLAGVDSTDTQYF
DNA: TGTGCCAGCAGCCCGGGACTAGCGGGAGTCGATAGCACAGATACGCAGTATTTT

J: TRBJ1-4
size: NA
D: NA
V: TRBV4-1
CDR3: CASSQEGAGLYSNEKLFF
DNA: TGCGCCAGCAGCCAAGAAGGGGCAGGGTTATATTCTAATGAAAAACTGTTTTTT

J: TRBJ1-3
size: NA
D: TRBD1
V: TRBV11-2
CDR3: CASSPTPLGGGNTIYF
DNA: TGTGCCAGCAGCCCCACACCACTAGGGGGCGGAAACACCATATATTTT

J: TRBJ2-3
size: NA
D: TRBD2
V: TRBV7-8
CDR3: CASSSLTSGHTTDTQYF
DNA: TGTGCCAGCAGCTCCCTGACTAGCGGGCATACCACAGATACGCAGTATTTT

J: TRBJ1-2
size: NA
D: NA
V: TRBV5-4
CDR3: CASSLGGENYGYTF
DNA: TGTGCCAGCAGCTTGGGGGGCGAGAACTATGGCTACACCTTC

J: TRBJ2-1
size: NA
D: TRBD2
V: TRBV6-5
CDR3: CASSKGLATYNEQFF
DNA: TGTGCCAGCAGTAAGGGACTAGCGACCTACAATGAGCAGTTCTTC

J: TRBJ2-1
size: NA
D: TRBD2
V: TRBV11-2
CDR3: CASSLVGGVAGGSYNEQFF
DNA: TGTGCCAGCAGCTTAGTGGGGGGGGTAGCGGGAGGCTCCTACAATGAGCAGTTCTTC

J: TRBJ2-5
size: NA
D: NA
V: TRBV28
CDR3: CASSLAQAANQETQYF
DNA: TGTGCCAGCAGTTTGGCACAGGCAGCGAATCAAGAGACCCAGTACTTC

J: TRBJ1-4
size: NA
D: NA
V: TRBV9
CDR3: CASSVGRQLTNEKLFF
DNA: TGTGCCAGCAGCGTAGGGCGGCAGCTGACTAATGAAAAACTGTTTTTT

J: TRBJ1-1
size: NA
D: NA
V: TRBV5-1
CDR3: CASSFNEGTVTEAFF
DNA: TGCGCCAGCAGCTTTAATGAGGGTACGGTTACTGAAGCTTTCTTT

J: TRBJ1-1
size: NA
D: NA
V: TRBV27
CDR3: CASSLLGGAGEAFF
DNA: TGTGCCAGCAGTTTATTAGGGGGTGCCGGAGAAGCTTTCTTT

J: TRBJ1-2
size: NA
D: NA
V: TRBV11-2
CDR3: CASSSGVGKKARSGYTF
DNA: TGTGCCAGCAGCTCGGGTGTCGGAAAGAAAGCCCGCTCTGGCTACACCTTC

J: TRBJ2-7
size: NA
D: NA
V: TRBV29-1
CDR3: CSVEEETPYEQYF
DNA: TGCAGCGTTGAAGAGGAGACCCCCTACGAGCAGTACTTC

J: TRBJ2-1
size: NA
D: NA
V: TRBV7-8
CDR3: CASRSSGPLNNEQFF
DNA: TGTGCCAGCAGATCGAGCGGACCCCTGAACAATGAGCAGTTCTTC

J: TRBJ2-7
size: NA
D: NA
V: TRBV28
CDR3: CASTYLGTPNEQYF
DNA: TGTGCCAGCACGTACCTCGGGACACCGAACGAGCAGTACTTC

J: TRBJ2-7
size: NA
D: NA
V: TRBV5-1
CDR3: CASSPRVNNLDYEQYF
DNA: TGCGCCAGCAGCCCGCGAGTTAACAACCTAGACTACGAGCAGTACTTC

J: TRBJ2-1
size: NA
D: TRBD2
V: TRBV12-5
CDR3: CASGLVTSGRIMSNEQFF
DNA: TGTGCTAGTGGTTTGGTAACTAGCGGGAGGATAATGAGCAATGAGCAGTTCTTC

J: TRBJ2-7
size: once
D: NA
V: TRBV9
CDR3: CASSDDPSFSYEQYF
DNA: TGTGCCAGCAGCGACGACCCTAGCTTCTCCTACGAGCAGTACTTC

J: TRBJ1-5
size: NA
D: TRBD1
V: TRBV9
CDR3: CASSVGGTGNQPQHF
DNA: TGTGCCAGCAGCGTAGGAGGGACAGGCAATCAGCCCCAGCATTTT

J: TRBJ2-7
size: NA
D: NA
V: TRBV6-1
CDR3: CASSEALRAYEQYF
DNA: TGTGCCAGCAGTGAAGCGCTCAGGGCCTACGAGCAGTACTTC

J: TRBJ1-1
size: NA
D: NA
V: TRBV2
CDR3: CASLDRYTEAFF
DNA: TGTGCCAGCCTAGACCGGTACACTGAAGCTTTCTTT

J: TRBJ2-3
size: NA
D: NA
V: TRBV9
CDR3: CASSVSGGTDTQYF
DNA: TGTGCCAGCAGCGTATCCGGGGGCACAGATACGCAGTATTTT

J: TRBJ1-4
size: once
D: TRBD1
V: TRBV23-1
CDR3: CASSLYIETGLEKLFF
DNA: TGCGCCAGCAGTCTTTATATCGAGACAGGGCTTGAAAAACTGTTTTTT

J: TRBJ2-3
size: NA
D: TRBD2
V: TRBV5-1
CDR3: CASSLGAGVADTQYF
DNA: TGCGCCAGCAGCTTGGGGGCGGGAGTGGCAGATACGCAGTATTTT

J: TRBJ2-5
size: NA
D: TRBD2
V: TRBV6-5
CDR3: CASSFGLAETQYF
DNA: TGTGCCAGCAGTTTCGGACTAGCAGAGACCCAGTACTTC